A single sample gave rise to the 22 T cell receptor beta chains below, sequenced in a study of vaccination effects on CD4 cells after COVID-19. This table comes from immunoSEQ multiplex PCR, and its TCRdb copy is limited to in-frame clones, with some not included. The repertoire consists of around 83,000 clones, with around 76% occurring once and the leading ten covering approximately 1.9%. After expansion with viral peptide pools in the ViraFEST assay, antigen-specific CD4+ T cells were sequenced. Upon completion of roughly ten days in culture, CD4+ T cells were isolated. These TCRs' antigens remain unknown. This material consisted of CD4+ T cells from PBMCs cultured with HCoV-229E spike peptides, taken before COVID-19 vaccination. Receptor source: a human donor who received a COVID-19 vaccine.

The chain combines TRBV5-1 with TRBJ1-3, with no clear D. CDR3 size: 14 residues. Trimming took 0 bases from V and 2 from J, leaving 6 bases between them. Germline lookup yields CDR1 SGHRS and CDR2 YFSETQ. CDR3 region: CASSLEGTGNTIYF. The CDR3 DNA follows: TGCGCCAGCAGCTTGGAGGGAACTGGAAACACCATATATTTT.

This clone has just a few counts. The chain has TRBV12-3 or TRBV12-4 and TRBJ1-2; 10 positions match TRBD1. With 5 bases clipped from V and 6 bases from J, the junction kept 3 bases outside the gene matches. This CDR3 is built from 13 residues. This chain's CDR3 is CASSDRGHNGYTF. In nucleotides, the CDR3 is TGTGCCAGCAGTGACAGGGGGCACAATGGCTACACCTTC.

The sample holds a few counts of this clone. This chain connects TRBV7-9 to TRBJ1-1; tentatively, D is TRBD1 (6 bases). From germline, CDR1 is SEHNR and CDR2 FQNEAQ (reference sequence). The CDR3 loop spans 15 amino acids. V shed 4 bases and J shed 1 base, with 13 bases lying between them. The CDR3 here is CASSSHGGKNTEAFF. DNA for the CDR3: TGTGCCAGCAGCTCGCATGGGGGCAAGAACACTGAAGCTTTCTTT. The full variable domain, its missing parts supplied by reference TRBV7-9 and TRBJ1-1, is DTGVSQNPRHKITKRGQNVTFRCDPISEHNRLYWYRQTLGQGPEFLTYFQNEAQLEKSRLLSDRFSAERPKGSFSTLEIQRTEQGDSAMYLCASSSHGGKNTEAFFGQGTRLTVV.

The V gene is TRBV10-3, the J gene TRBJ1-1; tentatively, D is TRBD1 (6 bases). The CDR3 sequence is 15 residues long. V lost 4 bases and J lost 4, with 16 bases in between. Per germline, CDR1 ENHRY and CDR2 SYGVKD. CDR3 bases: TGTGCCATCAGTGTTCGGGGGGCCTTGGGCACTGAAGCTTTCTTT. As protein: CAISVRGALGTEAFF.

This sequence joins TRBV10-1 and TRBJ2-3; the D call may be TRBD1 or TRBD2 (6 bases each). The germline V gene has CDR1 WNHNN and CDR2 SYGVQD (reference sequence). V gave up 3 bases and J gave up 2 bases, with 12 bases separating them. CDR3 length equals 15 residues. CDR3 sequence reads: CASSERGPVTDTQYF. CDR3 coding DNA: TGCGCCAGCAGTGAACGGGGGCCGGTCACAGATACGCAGTATTTT.

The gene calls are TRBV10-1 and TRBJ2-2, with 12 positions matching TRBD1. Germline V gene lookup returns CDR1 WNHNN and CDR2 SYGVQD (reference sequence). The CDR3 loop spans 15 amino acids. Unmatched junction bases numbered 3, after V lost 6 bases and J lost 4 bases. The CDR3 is CASRGDRGLTGELFF. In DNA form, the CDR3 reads TGCGCCAGCAGGGGGGACAGGGGGCTCACCGGGGAGCTGTTTTTT.

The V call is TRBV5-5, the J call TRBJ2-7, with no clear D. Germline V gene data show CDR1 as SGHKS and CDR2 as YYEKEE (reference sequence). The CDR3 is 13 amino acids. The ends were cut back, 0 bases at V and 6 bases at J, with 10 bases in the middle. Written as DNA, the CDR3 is TGTGCCAGCAGCTTGGATGCCCGTACCGAGCAGTACGTC. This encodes CASSLDARTEQYV.

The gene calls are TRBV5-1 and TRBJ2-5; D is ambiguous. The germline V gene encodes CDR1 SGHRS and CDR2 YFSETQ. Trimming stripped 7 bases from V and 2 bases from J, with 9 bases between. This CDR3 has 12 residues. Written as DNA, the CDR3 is TGCGCCAGCGGGTACTCTCAAGAGACCCAGTACTTC. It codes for CASGYSQETQYF. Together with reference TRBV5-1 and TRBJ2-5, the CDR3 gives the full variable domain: KAGVTQTPRYLIKTRGQQVTLSCSPISGHRSVSWYQQTPGQGLQFLFEYFSETQRNKGNFPGRFSGRQFSNSRSEMNVSTLELGDSALYLCASGYSQETQYFGPGTRLLVL.

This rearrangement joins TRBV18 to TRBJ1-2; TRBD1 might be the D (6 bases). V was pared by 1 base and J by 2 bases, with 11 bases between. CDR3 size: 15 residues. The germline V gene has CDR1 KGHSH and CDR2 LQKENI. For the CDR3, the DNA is TGTGCCAGCTCACCACAGGCAGGGGAGAACTATGGCTACACCTTC. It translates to CASSPQAGENYGYTF. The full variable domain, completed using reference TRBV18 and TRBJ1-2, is NAGVMQNPRHLVRRRGQEARLRCSPMKGHSHVYWYRQLPEEGLKFMVYLQKENIIDESGMPKERFSAEFPKEGPSILRIQQVVRGDSAAYFCASSPQAGENYGYTFGSGTRLTVV.

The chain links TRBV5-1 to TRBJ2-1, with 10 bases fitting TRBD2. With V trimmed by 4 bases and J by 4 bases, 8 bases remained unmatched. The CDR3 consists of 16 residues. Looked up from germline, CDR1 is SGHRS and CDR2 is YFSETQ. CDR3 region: CASSLTLAGGYNEQFF. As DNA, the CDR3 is TGCGCCAGCAGCCTGACTTTAGCGGGGGGATACAATGAGCAGTTCTTC.

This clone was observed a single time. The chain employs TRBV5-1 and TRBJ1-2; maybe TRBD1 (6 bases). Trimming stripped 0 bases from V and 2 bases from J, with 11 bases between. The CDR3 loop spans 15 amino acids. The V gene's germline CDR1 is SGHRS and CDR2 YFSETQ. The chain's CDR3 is CASSLVPGANYGYTF. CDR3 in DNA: TGCGCCAGCAGCTTGGTCCCAGGGGCAAACTATGGCTACACCTTC.

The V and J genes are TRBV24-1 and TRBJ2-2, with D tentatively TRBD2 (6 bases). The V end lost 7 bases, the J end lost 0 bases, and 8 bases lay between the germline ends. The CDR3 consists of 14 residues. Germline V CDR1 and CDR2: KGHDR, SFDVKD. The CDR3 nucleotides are TGTGCCACCAGGGGGGACTCGAACACCGGGGAGCTGTTTTTT. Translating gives CATRGDSNTGELFF.

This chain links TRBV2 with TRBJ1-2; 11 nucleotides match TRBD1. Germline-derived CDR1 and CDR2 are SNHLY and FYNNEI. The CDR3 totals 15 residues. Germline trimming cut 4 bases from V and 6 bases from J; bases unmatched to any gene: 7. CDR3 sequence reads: CASSGTGGTGDGYTF. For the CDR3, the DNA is TGTGCCAGCAGTGGGACAGGGGGCACAGGAGATGGCTACACCTTC.

The CDR3 nucleotides read TGTGCCAGCAGCCCCCCTACTAGCGGGGCCTACAATGAGCAGTTCTTC. This sequence encodes CASSPPTSGAYNEQFF. This chain connects TRBV28 to TRBJ2-1; the match to TRBD2 covers 10 bases. From germline, CDR1 is MDHEN and CDR2 SYDVKM. V gave up 6 bases and J gave up 2 bases; unmatched junction bases: 7. CDR3 length: 16 amino acids.

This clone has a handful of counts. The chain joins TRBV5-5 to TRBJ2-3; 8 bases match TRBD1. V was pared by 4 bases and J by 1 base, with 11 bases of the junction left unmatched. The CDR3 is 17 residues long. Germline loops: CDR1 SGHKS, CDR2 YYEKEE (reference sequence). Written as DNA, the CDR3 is TGTGCCAGCAGCCGATTGGGGGACAGGATACGCACAGATACGCAGTATTTT. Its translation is CASSRLGDRIRTDTQYF. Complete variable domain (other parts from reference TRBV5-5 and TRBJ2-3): DAGVTQSPTHLIKTRGQQVTLRCSPISGHKSVSWYQQVLGQGPQFIFQYYEKEERGRGNFPDRFSARQFPNYSSELNVNALLLGDSALYLCASSRLGDRIRTDTQYFGPGTRLTVL.

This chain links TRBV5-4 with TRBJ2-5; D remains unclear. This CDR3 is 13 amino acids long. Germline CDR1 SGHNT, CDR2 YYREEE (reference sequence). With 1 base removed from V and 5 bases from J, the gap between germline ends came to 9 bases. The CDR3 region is CASSLPGAETQYF. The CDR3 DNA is TGTGCCAGCAGCTTGCCGGGCGCGGAGACCCAGTACTTC.

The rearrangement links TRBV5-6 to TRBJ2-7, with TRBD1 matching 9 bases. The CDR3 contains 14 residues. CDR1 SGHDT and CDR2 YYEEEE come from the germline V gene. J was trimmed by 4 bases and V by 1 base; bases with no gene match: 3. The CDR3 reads CASSLWDRAYEQYV. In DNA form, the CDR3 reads TGTGCCAGCAGCTTGTGGGACAGGGCATACGAGCAGTACGTC.

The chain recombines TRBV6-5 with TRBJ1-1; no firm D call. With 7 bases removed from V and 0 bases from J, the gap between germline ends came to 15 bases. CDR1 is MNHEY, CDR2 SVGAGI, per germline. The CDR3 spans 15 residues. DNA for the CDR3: TGTGCCAGCACCCCAGCCTTTACAATGAACACTGAAGCTTTCTTT. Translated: CASTPAFTMNTEAFF.

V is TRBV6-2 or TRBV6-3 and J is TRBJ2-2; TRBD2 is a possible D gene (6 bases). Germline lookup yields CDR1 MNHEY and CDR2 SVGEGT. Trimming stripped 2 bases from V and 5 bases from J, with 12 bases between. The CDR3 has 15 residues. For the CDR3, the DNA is TGTGCCAGCAGTTACACCCCACGGGGGACCGGGGAGCTGTTTTTT. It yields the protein CASSYTPRGTGELFF.

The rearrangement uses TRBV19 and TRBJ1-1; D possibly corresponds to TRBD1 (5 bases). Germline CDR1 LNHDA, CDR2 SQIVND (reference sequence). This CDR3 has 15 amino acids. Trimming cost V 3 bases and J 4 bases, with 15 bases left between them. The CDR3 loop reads CASSIGAAVGTEAFF. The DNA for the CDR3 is TGTGCCAGTAGTATTGGGGCGGCTGTGGGCACTGAAGCTTTCTTT.

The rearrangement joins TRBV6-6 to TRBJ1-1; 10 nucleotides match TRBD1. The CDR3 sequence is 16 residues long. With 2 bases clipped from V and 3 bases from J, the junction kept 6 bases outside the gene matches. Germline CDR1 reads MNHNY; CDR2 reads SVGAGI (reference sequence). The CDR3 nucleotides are TGTGCCAGCAGTTACGGCAGGACAGGGGGTTACACTGAAGCTTTCTTT. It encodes CASSYGRTGGYTEAFF.

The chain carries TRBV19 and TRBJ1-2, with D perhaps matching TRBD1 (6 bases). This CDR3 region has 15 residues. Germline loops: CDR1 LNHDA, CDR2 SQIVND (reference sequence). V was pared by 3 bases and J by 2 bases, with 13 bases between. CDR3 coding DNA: TGTGCCAGTAGTATTGAGAACAGGGTCAACTATGGCTACACCTTC. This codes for CASSIENRVNYGYTF.